A single sample gave rise to the 17 T cell receptor beta chains below, sequenced in a study of cytomegalovirus exposure and HLA in healthy donors. Assay: immunoSEQ multiplex PCR; the TCRdb copy retains only in-frame clones and omits some. The sample records 150,000 to 200,000 clones, 75% to 95% being singletons. The specimen sequenced was PBMCs. The receptor set was obtained from a woman between 18 and 29 years old in good health and CMV-seropositive.

The rearrangement links TRBV5-6 to TRBJ2-5; tentative D call: TRBD2 (5 bases). Germline V CDR1 and CDR2: SGHDT, YYEEEE. V was shortened by 0 bases and J by 5 bases, with 11 bases between the two germline ends. CDR3 length: 14 residues. CDR3 coding DNA: TGTGCCAGCAGCTTGGGAGGGAGCTCGGAGACCCAGTACTTC. Encoded protein: CASSLGGSSETQYF.

This rearrangement joins TRBV5-1 to TRBJ2-3; TRBD2 might be the D (6 bases). Germline loops: CDR1 SGHRS, CDR2 YFSETQ. The CDR3 runs 14 residues. V lost 0 bases to trimming and J lost 6 bases, with 11 bases between them. The CDR3 here is CASSLVEGGDTQYF. Here the CDR3 DNA reads TGCGCCAGCAGCTTGGTGGAGGGTGGTGATACGCAGTATTTT.

The CDR3 loop is CSVGSGGAYEQYF. The CDR3 DNA is TGCAGCGTTGGATCCGGGGGTGCCTACGAGCAGTACTTC. V is TRBV29-1 and J is TRBJ2-7; the D gene is possibly TRBD2 (6 bases). V was clipped by 4 bases and J by 2 bases, with 12 bases between them. The CDR3 extends over 13 amino acids. Looked up from germline, CDR1 is SQVTM and CDR2 is ANQGSEA.

This sequence joins TRBV19 and TRBJ1-1; unclear D gene. Trimming took off 5 bases at V and 1 base at J, with 11 bases between the two ends. Per germline, CDR1 LNHDA and CDR2 SQIVND (reference sequence). This CDR3 region has 14 residues. CDR3 nucleotide sequence: TGTGCCAGTAGTGTACGATACAGGAACACTGAAGCTTTCTTT. Its translation: CASSVRYRNTEAFF.

The chain joins TRBV7-7 to TRBJ2-2, with 9 bases matching TRBD2. CDR1 is SSHAT, CDR2 FNYEAQ, per germline (reference sequence). J gave up 5 bases and V 10 bases, and 8 bases lay outside the gene matches. The CDR3 contains 14 residues. CDR3 region: CAIPGTSSTGELFF. CDR3 DNA sequence: TGTGCCATTCCCGGGACTAGCAGTACCGGGGAGCTGTTTTTT.

This clone was detected once. The rearrangement joins TRBV9 to TRBJ1-2; TRBD1 is a possible D gene (6 bases). Germline V gene sequence: CDR1 SGDLS, CDR2 YYNGEE. The V end was cut by 5 bases, the J end by 0 bases, with 17 bases between. The length of the CDR3 is 16 residues. This chain's CDR3 is CASSGAGVGANYGYTF. The CDR3 DNA follows: TGTGCCAGCAGTGGAGCAGGGGTGGGGGCTAACTATGGCTACACCTTC.

This clone was seen only a few times. This chain joins TRBV19 and TRBJ2-7, with TRBD1 matching 8 bases. J was trimmed by 4 bases and V by 5 bases; bases with no gene match: 13. Per the germline V gene, CDR1 is LNHDA and CDR2 is SQIVND (reference sequence). The CDR3 spans 16 residues. CDR3 residues: CASSPTLDRGSYEQYF. The CDR3 nucleotides are TGTGCCAGTAGTCCCACCCTCGACAGGGGAAGTTACGAGCAGTACTTC.

This clone has a single count. The chain uses TRBV6-5 and TRBJ1-4, with 7 positions matching TRBD1. The germline gives CDR1 MNHEY, CDR2 SVGAGI. The CDR3 is made up of 14 amino acids. Unmatched junction bases numbered 4, after V lost 6 bases and J lost 3 bases. CDR3 DNA sequence: TGTGCCAGCAGAAGACAGGGTTCTAATGAAAAACTGTTTTTT. Translated, it gives CASRRQGSNEKLFF.

The chain is built from TRBV5-6 and TRBJ2-1; possible D gene TRBD1, 5 bases. CDR3 size: 13 residues. Germline lookup yields CDR1 SGHDT and CDR2 YYEEEE. The germline V and J ends were trimmed by 0 bases and 7 bases, with 8 bases remaining between them. CDR3 amino acids: CASSLVGANEQFF. The CDR3 nucleotides read TGTGCCAGCAGCTTGGTTGGGGCGAATGAGCAGTTCTTC.

The chain recombines TRBV20-1 with TRBJ1-4; TRBD1 might be the D (5 bases). Deletions cut 6 bases from V and 7 bases from J, with 9 bases between. This CDR3 has 11 residues. Germline CDR1 DFQATT, CDR2 SNEGSKA (reference sequence). CDR3 coding DNA: TGCAGTGCAAGAACAGGTGAAAAACTGTTTTTT. Translation: CSARTGEKLFF.

This chain links TRBV11-2 with TRBJ2-3, with D perhaps matching TRBD2 (6 bases). The V gene's germline CDR1 is SGHAT and CDR2 FQNNGV. V gave up 4 bases and J gave up 6 bases, with 20 bases separating them. This CDR3 region has 16 residues. CDR3 DNA sequence: TGTGCCAGCAGCTACCTCCCACGCCTCGGAGGGGATACGCAGTATTTT. It yields the protein CASSYLPRLGGDTQYF. The variable domain in full, with the rest retrieved from reference TRBV11-2 and TRBJ2-3, is EAGVAQSPRYKIIEKRQSVAFWCNPISGHATLYWYQQILGQGPKLLIQFQNNGVVDDSQLPKDRFSAERLKGVDSTLKIQPAKLEDSAVYLCASSYLPRLGGDTQYFGPGTRLTVL.

J is TRBJ1-1 and V is TRBV7-9; 7 positions agree with TRBD1. The V and J ends lost 7 bases and 1 base, in that order; junction bases with no gene match: 9. Germline CDR1 and CDR2: SEHNR and FQNEAQ (reference sequence). CDR3 size: 15 residues. The CDR3 region has the DNA TGTGCCAGCACCCCGAAGGGGGCGGAGAACACTGAAGCTTTCTTT. It translates to CASTPKGAENTEAFF.

V gene TRBV4-1 combines with J gene TRBJ1-2; D ambiguous. V lost 0 bases to trimming and J lost 6 bases, with 14 bases between them. The CDR3 has 15 amino acids. Germline V lookup: CDR1 MGHRA, CDR2 YSYEKL. The CDR3 DNA sequence: TGCGCCAGCAGCCAAGAGGACTCCCCATGGGATGGCTACACCTTC. Its translation: CASSQEDSPWDGYTF.

V is TRBV4-3 and J is TRBJ1-1, with D possibly being TRBD1 (6 bases). Trimming took off 1 base at V and 5 bases at J, with 14 bases between the two ends. Germline loops: CDR1 LGHNA, CDR2 YSLEER. The CDR3 totals 15 residues. This chain's CDR3 is CASSQVRGAGTEAFF. The CDR3 DNA sequence: TGCGCCAGCAGCCAAGTCCGGGGGGCCGGTACTGAAGCTTTCTTT.

The chain employs TRBV6-1 and TRBJ1-6, with a tentative D call TRBD1 (5 bases). The germline V gene encodes CDR1 MNHNS and CDR2 SASEGT. V was trimmed by 7 bases and J by 11 bases, leaving 18 bases between them. The CDR3 runs 14 residues. The CDR3: CASTLRGGYTPLHF. The DNA of the CDR3 is TGTGCCAGCACCCTTAGGGGCGGCTATACACCCCTCCACTTT.

The V gene is TRBV11-2, the J gene TRBJ2-1; the match to TRBD2 covers 7 bases. Germline CDR1 reads SGHAT; CDR2 reads FQNNGV. V shed 2 bases and J 3 bases; nucleotides not matched to a gene: 7. The CDR3 is 16 residues long. CDR3 sequence (DNA): TGTGCCAGCAGCTTATGGGGAGGGTTTAGCTACAATGAGCAGTTCTTC. It specifies CASSLWGGFSYNEQFF.

The V gene is TRBV5-4, the J gene TRBJ1-2; D might be TRBD1 (5 bases). This CDR3 has 15 amino acids. Germline CDR1 is SGHNT and CDR2 is YYREEE (reference sequence). The V and J ends lost 0 bases and 2 bases respectively, with 11 bases between them. CDR3 nucleotide sequence: TGTGCCAGCAGCTTGGCATCAGGGCTGAACTATGGCTACACCTTC. Translated, it gives CASSLASGLNYGYTF.